The entry below gives a single TCR beta chain sequence along with its context. Antigen unknown. A read error may produce the germline difference seen at one junction end. The data belong to a study of cytomegalovirus exposure and HLA in healthy donors. PCR used 60 Vbeta primers and 13 Jbeta primers. Libraries were prepared by immunoSEQ multiplex PCR; TCRdb keeps only in-frame clonotypes and omits some of them. This table has 170,000 or so clones, approximately 79% appearing once. This CDR3 has 15 residues. CDR1 is SEHNR and CDR2 is FQNEAQ in the germline V gene (reference sequence). Study findings and constraints: It is likely that the observed cluster of highly shared sequence variants was a sequencing artifact. Solely CMV serostatus was available to characterize immune exposure.

The TCR sequence derives from a woman in her forties in good health and CMV-seronegative. This rearrangement joins TRBV7-9 to TRBJ2-7; 8 nucleotides match TRBD1. Sequences were obtained from PBMCs. CDR3 residues: CSSSFRQGPVYEQYF. CDR3 nucleotide sequence: TGTTCCAGCAGTTTCAGACAGGGGCCGGTATACGAGCAGTACTTC.